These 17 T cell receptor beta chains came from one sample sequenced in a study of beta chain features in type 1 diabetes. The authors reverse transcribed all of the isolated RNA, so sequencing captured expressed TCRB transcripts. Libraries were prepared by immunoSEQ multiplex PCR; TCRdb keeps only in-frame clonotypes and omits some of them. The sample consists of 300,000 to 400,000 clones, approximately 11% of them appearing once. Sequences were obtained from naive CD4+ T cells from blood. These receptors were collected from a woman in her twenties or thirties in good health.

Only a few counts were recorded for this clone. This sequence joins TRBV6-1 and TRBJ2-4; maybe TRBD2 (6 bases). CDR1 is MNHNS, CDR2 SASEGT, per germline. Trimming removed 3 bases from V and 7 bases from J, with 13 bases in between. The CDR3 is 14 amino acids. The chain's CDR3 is CASSERHGGNIQYF. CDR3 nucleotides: TGTGCCAGCAGTGAGCGGCACGGAGGGAACATTCAGTACTTC.

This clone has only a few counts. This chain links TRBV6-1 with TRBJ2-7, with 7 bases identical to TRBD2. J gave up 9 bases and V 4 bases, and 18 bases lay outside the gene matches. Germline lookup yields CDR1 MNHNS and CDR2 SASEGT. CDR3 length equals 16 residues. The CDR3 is CASSAPERRESVGQYF. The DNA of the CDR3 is TGTGCCAGCAGTGCCCCGGAGAGGCGGGAGTCCGTAGGGCAGTACTTC.

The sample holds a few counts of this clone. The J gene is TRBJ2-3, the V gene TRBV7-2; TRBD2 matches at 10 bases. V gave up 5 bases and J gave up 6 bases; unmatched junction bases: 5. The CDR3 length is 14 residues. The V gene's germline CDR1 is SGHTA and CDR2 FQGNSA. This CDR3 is CASSPGLASDTQYF. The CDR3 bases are TGTGCCAGCAGCCCGGGACTAGCGAGCGATACGCAGTATTTT.

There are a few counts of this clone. The CDR3 DNA reads TGTGCCAGCAGCCACGGGACAGGGACTGGGGTTGAAGCTTTCTTT. This encodes CASSHGTGTGVEAFF. This rearrangement joins TRBV5-8 to TRBJ1-1, with TRBD1 identical over 9 bases. The CDR3 has 15 residues. In germline, CDR1 is SGHTS, CDR2 YDEGEE. Germline trimming cut 4 bases from V and 7 bases from J; bases unmatched to any gene: 11.

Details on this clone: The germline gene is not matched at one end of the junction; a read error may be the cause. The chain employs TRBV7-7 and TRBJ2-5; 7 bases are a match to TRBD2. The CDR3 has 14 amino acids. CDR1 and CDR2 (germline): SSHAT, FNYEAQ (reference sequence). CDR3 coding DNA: TGTGCTAGCAGCTTGAGAGCGGGGCAAGAGACCCAGTACTTC. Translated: CASSLRAGQETQYF.

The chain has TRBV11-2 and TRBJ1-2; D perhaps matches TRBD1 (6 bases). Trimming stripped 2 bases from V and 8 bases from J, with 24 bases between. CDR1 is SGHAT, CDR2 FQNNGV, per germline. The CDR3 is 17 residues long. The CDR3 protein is CASSLWMPPRGASGYTF. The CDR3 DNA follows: TGTGCCAGCAGCTTATGGATGCCCCCCCGGGGGGCGAGCGGCTACACCTTC.

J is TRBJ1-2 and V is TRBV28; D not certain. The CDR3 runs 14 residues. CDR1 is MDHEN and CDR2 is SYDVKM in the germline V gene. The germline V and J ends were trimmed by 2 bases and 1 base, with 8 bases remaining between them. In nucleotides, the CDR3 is TGTGCCAGCAGTTTAGCGGCACATAACTATGGCTACACCTTC. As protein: CASSLAAHNYGYTF.

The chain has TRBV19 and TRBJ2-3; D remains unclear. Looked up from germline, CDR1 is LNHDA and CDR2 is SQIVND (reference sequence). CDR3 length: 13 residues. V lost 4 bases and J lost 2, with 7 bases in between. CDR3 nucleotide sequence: TGTGCCAGTAGTACTACCAACACAGATACGCAGTATTTT. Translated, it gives CASSTTNTDTQYF.

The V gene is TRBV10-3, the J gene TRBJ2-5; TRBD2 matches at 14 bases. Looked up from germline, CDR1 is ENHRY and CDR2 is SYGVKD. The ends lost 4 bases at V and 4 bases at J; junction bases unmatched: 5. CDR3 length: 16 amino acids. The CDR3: CAISGGTSGRGETQYF. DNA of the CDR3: TGTGCCATCAGTGGCGGGACTAGCGGGAGAGGAGAGACCCAGTACTTC.

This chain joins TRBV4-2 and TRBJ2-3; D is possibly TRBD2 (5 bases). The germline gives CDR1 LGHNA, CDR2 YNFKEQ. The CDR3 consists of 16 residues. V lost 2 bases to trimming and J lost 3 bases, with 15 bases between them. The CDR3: CASSQILGERTDTQYF. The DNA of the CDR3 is TGTGCCAGCAGCCAAATTCTTGGCGAGCGGACAGATACGCAGTATTTT.

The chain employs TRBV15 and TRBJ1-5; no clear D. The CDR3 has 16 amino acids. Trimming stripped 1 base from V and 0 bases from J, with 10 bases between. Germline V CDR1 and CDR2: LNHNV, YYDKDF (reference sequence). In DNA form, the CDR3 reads TGTGCCACCAGCAGAGCCGACAAGGATAGCAATCAGCCCCAGCATTTT. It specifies CATSRADKDSNQPQHF.

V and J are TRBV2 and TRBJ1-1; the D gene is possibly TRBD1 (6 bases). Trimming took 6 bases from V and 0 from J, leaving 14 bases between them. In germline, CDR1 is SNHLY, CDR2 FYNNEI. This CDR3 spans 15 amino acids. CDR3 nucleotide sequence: TGTGCCAGCAGGGTGGACAGAGTTATGAACACTGAAGCTTTCTTT. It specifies CASRVDRVMNTEAFF.

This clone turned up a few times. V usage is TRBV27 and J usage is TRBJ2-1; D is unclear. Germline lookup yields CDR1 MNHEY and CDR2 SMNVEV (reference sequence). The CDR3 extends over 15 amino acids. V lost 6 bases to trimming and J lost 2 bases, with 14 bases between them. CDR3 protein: CASRQRSLTYNEQFF. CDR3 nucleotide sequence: TGTGCCAGCAGACAACGGAGTTTGACCTACAATGAGCAGTTCTTC.

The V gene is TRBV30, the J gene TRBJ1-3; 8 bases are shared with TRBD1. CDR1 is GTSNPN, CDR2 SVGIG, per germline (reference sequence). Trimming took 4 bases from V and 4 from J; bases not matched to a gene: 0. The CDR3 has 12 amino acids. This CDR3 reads CAWTGGGNTIYF. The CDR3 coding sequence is TGTGCCTGGACAGGGGGCGGAAACACCATATATTTT.

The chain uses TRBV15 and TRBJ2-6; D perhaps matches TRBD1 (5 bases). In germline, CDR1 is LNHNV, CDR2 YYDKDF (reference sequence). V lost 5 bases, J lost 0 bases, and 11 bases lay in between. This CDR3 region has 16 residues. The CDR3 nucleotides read TGTGCCACCAGCTCAAACAGGCGCTCTGGGGCCAACGTCCTGACTTTC. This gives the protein CATSSNRRSGANVLTF.

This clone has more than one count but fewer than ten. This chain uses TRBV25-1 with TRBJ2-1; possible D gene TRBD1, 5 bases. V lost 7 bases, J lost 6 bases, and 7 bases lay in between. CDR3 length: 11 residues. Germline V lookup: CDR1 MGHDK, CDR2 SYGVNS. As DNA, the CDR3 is TGTGCCAGCACAGGGCCCAATGAGCAGTTCTTC. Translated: CASTGPNEQFF.

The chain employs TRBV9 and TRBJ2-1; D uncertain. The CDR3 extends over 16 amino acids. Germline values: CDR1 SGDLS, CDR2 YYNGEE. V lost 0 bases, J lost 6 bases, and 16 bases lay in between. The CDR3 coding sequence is TGTGCCAGCAGCGTAGCGAGCGAGCATATTGTCAATGAGCAGTTCTTC. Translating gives CASSVASEHIVNEQFF. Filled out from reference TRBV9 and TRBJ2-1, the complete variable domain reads DSGVTQTPKHLITATGQRVTLRCSPRSGDLSVYWYQQSLDQGLQFLIQYYNGEERAKGNILERFSAQQFPDLHSELNLSSLELGDSALYFCASSVASEHIVNEQFFGPGTRLTVL.